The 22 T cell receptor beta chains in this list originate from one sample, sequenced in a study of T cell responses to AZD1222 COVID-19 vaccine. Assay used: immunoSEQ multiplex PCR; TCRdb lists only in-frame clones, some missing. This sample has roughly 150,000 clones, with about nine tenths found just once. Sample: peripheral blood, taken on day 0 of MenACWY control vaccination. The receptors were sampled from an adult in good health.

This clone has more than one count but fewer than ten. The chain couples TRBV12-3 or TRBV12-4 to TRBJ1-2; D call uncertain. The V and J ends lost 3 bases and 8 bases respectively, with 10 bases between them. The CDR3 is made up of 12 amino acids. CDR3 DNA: TGTGCCAGCAGTTTGATGGGAGGGGGCTACACCTTC. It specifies CASSLMGGGYTF.

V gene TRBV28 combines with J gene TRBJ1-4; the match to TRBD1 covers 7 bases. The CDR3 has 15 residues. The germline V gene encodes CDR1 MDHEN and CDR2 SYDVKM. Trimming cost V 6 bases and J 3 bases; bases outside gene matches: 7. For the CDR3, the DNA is TGTGCCAGCAGGGAAGGGGGCCTAGCTAATGAAAAACTGTTTTTT. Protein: CASREGGLANEKLFF.

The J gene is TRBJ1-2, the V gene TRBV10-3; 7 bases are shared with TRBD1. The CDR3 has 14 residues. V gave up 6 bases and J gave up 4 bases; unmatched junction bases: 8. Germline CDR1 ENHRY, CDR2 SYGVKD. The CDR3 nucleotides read TGTGCCATCAGAAGACAGGGACCCTCCTATGGCTACACCTTC. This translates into CAIRRQGPSYGYTF.

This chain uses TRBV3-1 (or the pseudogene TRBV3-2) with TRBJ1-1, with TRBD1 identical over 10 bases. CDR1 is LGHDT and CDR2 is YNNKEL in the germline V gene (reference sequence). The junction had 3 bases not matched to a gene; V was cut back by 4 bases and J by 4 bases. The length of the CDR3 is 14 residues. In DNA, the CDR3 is TGTGCCAGCAGCCTCGGACAGGGGGGCACTGAAGCTTTCTTT. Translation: CASSLGQGGTEAFF.

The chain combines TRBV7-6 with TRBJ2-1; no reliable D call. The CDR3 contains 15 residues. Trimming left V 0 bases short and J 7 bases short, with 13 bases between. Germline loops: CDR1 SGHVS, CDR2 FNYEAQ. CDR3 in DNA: TGTGCCAGCAGCTTAGCCCTAGGCACGGAGAATGAGCAGTTCTTC. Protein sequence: CASSLALGTENEQFF.

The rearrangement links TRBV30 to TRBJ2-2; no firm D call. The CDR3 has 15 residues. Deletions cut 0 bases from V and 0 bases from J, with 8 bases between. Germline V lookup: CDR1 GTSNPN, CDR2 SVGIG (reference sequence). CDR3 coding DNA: TGTGCCTGGAGTGTCTCAGGAGCGAACACCGGGGAGCTGTTTTTT. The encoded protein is CAWSVSGANTGELFF.

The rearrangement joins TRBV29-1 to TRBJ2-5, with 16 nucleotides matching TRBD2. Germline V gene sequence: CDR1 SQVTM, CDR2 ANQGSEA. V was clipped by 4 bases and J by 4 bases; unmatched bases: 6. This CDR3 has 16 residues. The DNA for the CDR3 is TGCAGCGTTGCGGGACTAGCGGGGGGGTTGAGAGAGACCCAGTACTTC. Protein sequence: CSVAGLAGGLRETQYF.

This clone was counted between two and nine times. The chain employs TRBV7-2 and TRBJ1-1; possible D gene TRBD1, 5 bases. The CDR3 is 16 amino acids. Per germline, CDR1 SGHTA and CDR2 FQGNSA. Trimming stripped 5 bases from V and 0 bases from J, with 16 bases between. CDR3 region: CASSPWGILMNTEAFF. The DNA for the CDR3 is TGTGCCAGCAGCCCCTGGGGGATACTGATGAACACTGAAGCTTTCTTT.

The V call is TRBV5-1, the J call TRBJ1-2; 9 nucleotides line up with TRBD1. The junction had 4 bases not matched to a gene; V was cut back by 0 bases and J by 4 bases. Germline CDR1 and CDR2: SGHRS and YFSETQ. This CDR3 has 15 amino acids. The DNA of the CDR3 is TGCGCCAGCAGCTTGGTTACAGGGGGCGTCTATGGCTACACCTTC. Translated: CASSLVTGGVYGYTF.

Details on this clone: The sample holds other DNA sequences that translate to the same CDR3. In nucleotides, the CDR3 is TGCGCCAGCAGCTTGGGACACAATGAGCAGTTCTTC. The encoded protein is CASSLGHNEQFF. This chain uses TRBV5-1 with TRBJ2-1; D call uncertain. The CDR3 covers 12 residues. Germline CDR1 reads SGHRS; CDR2 reads YFSETQ. The germline V and J ends were trimmed by 0 bases and 5 bases, with 3 bases remaining between them.

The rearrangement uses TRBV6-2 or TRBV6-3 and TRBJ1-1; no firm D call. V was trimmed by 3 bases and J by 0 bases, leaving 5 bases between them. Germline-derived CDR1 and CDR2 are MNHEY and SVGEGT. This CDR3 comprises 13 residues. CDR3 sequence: CASSYQLNTEAFF. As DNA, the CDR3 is TGTGCCAGCAGTTATCAGTTGAACACTGAAGCTTTCTTT.

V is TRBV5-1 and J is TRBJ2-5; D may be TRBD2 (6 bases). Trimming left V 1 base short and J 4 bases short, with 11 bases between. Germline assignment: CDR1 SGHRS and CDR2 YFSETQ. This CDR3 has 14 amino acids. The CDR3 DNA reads TGCGCCAGCAGCTTGTTTGGGGGGTCAGAGACCCAGTACTTC. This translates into CASSLFGGSETQYF.

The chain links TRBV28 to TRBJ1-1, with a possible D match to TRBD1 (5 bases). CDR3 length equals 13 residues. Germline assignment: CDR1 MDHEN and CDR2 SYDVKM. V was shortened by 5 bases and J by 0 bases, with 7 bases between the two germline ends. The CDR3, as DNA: TGTGCCAGCAGTGGGGACCTGAACACTGAAGCTTTCTTT. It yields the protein CASSGDLNTEAFF.

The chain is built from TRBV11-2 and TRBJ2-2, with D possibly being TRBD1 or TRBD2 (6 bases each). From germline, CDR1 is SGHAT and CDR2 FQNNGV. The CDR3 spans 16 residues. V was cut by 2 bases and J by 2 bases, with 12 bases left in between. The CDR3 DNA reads TGTGCCAGCAGCTTAACTCGGGGGCCAAACACCGGGGAGCTGTTTTTT. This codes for CASSLTRGPNTGELFF.

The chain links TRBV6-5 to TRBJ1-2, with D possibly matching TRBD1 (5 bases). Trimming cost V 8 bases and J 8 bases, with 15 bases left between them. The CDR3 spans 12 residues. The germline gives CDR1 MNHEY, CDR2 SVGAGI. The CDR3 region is CASQTDVDGYTF. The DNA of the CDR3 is TGTGCCAGCCAGACAGACGTCGACGGCTACACCTTC.

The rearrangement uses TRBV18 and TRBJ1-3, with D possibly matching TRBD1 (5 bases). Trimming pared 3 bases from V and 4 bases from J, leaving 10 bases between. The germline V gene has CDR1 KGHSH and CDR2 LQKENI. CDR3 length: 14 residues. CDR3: CASSPRQSGNTIYF. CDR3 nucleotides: TGTGCCAGCTCACCCCGACAGTCAGGAAACACCATATATTTT. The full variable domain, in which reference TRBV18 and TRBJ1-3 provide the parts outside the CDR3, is NAGVMQNPRHLVRRRGQEARLRCSPMKGHSHVYWYRQLPEEGLKFMVYLQKENIIDESGMPKERFSAEFPKEGPSILRIQQVVRGDSAAYFCASSPRQSGNTIYFGEGSWLTVV.

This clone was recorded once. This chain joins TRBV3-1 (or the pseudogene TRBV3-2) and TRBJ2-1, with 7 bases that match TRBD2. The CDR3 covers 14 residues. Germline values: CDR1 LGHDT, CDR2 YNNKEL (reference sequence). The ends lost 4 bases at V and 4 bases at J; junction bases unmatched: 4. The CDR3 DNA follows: TGTGCCAGCAGCCTCCGCGGGGGTTACAATGAGCAGTTCTTC. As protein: CASSLRGGYNEQFF.

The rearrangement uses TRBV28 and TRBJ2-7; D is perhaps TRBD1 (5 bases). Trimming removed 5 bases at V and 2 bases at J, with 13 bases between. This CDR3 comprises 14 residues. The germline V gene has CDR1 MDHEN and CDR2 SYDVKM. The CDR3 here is CASSGQRGTYEQYF. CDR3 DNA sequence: TGTGCCAGCAGTGGACAAAGGGGAACCTACGAGCAGTACTTC.

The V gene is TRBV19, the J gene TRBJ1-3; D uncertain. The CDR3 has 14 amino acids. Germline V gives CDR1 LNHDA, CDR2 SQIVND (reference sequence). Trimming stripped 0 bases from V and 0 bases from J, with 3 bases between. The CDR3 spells CASSIDSSGNTIYF. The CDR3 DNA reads TGTGCCAGTAGTATAGACAGCTCTGGAAACACCATATATTTT.

Written as DNA, the CDR3 is TGTGCCAGCAGGTGGGGGGAGCGTGGCTACACCTTC. Translated: CASRWGERGYTF. The chain links TRBV5-6 to TRBJ1-2, with D possibly being TRBD1 (5 bases). Germline assignment: CDR1 SGHDT and CDR2 YYEEEE. The CDR3 runs to 12 residues. The ends were cut back, 5 bases at V and 7 bases at J, with 12 bases in the middle.

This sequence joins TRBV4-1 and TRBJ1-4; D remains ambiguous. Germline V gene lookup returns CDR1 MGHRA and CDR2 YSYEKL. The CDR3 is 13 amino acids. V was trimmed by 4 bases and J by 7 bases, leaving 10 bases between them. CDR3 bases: TGCGCCAGCAGCCTACTCCTGGTTGAAAAACTGTTTTTT. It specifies CASSLLLVEKLFF.

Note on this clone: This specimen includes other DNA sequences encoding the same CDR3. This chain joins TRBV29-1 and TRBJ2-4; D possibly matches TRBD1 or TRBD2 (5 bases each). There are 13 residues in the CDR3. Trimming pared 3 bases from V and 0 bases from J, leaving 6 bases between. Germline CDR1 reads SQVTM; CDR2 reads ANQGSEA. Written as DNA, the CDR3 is TGCAGCGTTGAGGGGGTAGCCAAAAACATTCAGTACTTC. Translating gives CSVEGVAKNIQYF.